This entry is about one TCR beta chain. Its antigen remains unidentified. This was a deep-level run. Original analysis: Without quality scores, immunoSEQ junctional reads could not be filtered like full-length reads. Clones were sequenced by immunoSEQ multiplex PCR, and TCRdb holds only the in-frame ones, with some missing. Clone size and V and J calls were adopted from that table, with D and trimming inferred from the DNA. Found here are 2 million to 2.5 million clones, approximately 95% of them singletons; the top ten hold around 1.1%. The record originates from a study of shared clonotypes between healthy human individuals. Study summary: The plates for each donor numbered three CD4 naive, three CD4 memory, two CD8 naive and one CD8 memory.

Terminally differentiated effector memory CD45RA+ cells were excluded from the naive CD8 cells, which were CD45RO-negative and positively selected for CCR7. The CDR3 contains 20 residues. The germline V and J ends were trimmed by 4 bases and 3 bases, with 31 bases remaining between them. From germline, CDR1 is MNHEY and CDR2 SMNVEV (reference sequence). The study, taken as a whole, reports: Generation probabilities were higher for clonotypes shared across all four sorted-subset donors than for unshared ones.

Sequencing was done on a sample of naive CD8+ T cells sorted from blood. The source is a man younger than 35 in good health. V usage is TRBV27 and J usage is TRBJ2-7; D might be TRBD1 (6 bases). CDR3: CASSSNPWTELGNRLYEQYF. The DNA for the CDR3 is TGTGCCAGCAGTTCAAACCCGTGGACAGAATTGGGAAACCGCCTCTACGAGCAGTACTTC.